One sample yielded the 21 T cell receptor beta chains listed below, sequenced in a study of cytomegalovirus exposure and HLA in healthy donors. Both 60 Vbeta primers and 13 Jbeta primers went into the PCR. The protocol was immunoSEQ multiplex PCR, while the TCRdb copy is restricted to in-frame clones and leaves out a portion. The sample consists of 150,000 to 200,000 clones, 70% to 90% of them appearing once. Sequencing was performed on PBMCs. These receptors were collected from a man between 25 and 39 years old in good health and CMV-seropositive.

J is TRBJ2-2 and V is TRBV19; possible D gene TRBD2, 6 bases. The V and J ends lost 7 bases and 4 bases respectively, with 10 bases between them. The germline gives CDR1 LNHDA, CDR2 SQIVND (reference sequence). The CDR3 extends over 13 amino acids. The CDR3 reads CASNPGVTGELFF. The CDR3 nucleotides are TGTGCCAGTAACCCGGGAGTCACCGGGGAGCTGTTTTTT.

The chain uses TRBV27 and TRBJ2-1, with TRBD2 identical over 7 bases. The trim removed 4 bases at V and 4 bases at J, leaving 7 bases unmatched. This CDR3 has 15 residues. Per germline, CDR1 MNHEY and CDR2 SMNVEV (reference sequence). Here the CDR3 reads CASSSGGSTYNEQFF. Written as DNA, the CDR3 is TGTGCCAGCAGTTCCGGCGGGAGTACGTACAATGAGCAGTTCTTC.

This CDR3 reads CASSESLGADTEAFF. The DNA for the CDR3 is TGTGCCAGCAGCGAAAGTCTGGGGGCTGACACTGAAGCTTTCTTT. The gene calls are TRBV9 and TRBJ1-1, with D possibly matching TRBD1 (6 bases). Looked up from germline, CDR1 is SGDLS and CDR2 is YYNGEE. This CDR3 spans 15 amino acids. Trimming removed 3 bases at V and 3 bases at J, with 15 bases between.

The chain couples TRBV6-6 to TRBJ1-1, with 10 bases fitting TRBD1. The V gene end was trimmed by 4 bases and the J gene end by 7 bases; junction bases not matched to a gene: 12. The V gene's germline CDR1 is MNHNY and CDR2 SVGAGI (reference sequence). The CDR3 covers 16 residues. CDR3 amino acids: CASSFTPGQGTNEAFF. Here the CDR3 DNA reads TGTGCCAGCAGTTTTACCCCGGGACAGGGGACGAATGAAGCTTTCTTT.

To note about this clone: Other DNA sequences within the sample encode an identical CDR3. V is TRBV15 and J is TRBJ2-5; 10 bases line up with TRBD2. There are 16 residues in the CDR3. V lost 1 base and J lost 4; bases outside the gene matches: 6. Germline V gene sequence: CDR1 LNHNV, CDR2 YYDKDF (reference sequence). The CDR3 DNA reads as TGTGCCACCAGCAGAGGAGAGCGGGAGGGCCGAGAGACCCAGTACTTC. Translation: CATSRGEREGRETQYF.

The chain recombines TRBV2 with TRBJ2-1; 9 bases agree with TRBD1. Losses at the gene ends were 6 bases for V and 1 base for J; bases not matched to a gene: 1. CDR1 and CDR2 (germline): SNHLY, FYNNEI. The CDR3 length is 14 residues. CDR3: CASRQGASYNEQFF. The DNA for the CDR3 is TGTGCCAGCAGACAGGGGGCGTCCTACAATGAGCAGTTCTTC.

The chain carries TRBV27 and TRBJ2-3, with unresolved D. CDR1 and CDR2 from the germline V gene are MNHEY and SMNVEV (reference sequence). Trimming removed 2 bases at V and 2 bases at J, with 8 bases between. This CDR3 contains 14 residues. The CDR3 spells CASSLTAITDTQYF. Here the CDR3 DNA reads TGTGCCAGCAGTTTAACTGCCATCACAGATACGCAGTATTTT.

The rearrangement joins TRBV19 to TRBJ2-1; D possibly corresponds to TRBD2 (6 bases). CDR1 and CDR2 (germline): LNHDA, SQIVND (reference sequence). V lost 4 bases to trimming and J lost 7 bases, with 17 bases between them. This CDR3 has 15 residues. The CDR3 here is CASSNGLTSGNEQFF. The CDR3 bases are TGTGCCAGTAGTAACGGACTAACCTCGGGTAATGAGCAGTTCTTC. Together with reference TRBV19 and TRBJ2-1, the CDR3 gives the full variable domain: DGGITQSPKYLFRKEGQNVTLSCEQNLNHDAMYWYRQDPGQGLRLIYYSQIVNDFQKGDIAEGYSVSREKKESFPLTVTSAQKNPTAFYLCASSNGLTSGNEQFFGPGTRLTVL.

This chain connects TRBV4-1 to TRBJ2-1; D might be TRBD2 (6 bases). V shed 3 bases and J shed 9 bases, with 18 bases lying between them. Per the germline V gene, CDR1 is MGHRA and CDR2 is YSYEKL. The CDR3 is made up of 15 amino acids. CDR3 loop: CASSHGGTDRGEQFF. Here the CDR3 DNA reads TGCGCCAGCAGCCACGGAGGGACCGATAGAGGTGAGCAGTTCTTC.

The chain employs TRBV7-2 and TRBJ1-2, with no clear D. The CDR3 covers 15 residues. Deletions cut 5 bases from V and 1 base from J, with 14 bases between. The V gene's germline CDR1 is SGHTA and CDR2 FQGNSA. CDR3 loop: CASSPRERYNYGYTF. CDR3 in DNA: TGTGCCAGCAGCCCCCGAGAGAGATATAACTATGGCTACACCTTC. Using reference TRBV7-2 and TRBJ1-2 for the parts outside the CDR3, the full variable domain is GAGVSQSPSNKVTEKGKDVELRCDPISGHTALYWYRQSLGQGLEFLIYFQGNSAPDKSGLPSDRFSAERTGGSVSTLTIQRTQQEDSAVYLCASSPRERYNYGYTFGSGTRLTVV.

V and J are TRBV2 and TRBJ2-1; 16 nucleotides agree with TRBD2. Germline CDR1 and CDR2: SNHLY and FYNNEI. V shed 6 bases and J 5 bases; nucleotides not matched to a gene: 7. CDR3 length: 17 residues. This CDR3 is CASSDPGLAGGDNEQFF. CDR3 nucleotide sequence: TGTGCCAGCAGCGATCCGGGACTAGCGGGAGGGGACAATGAGCAGTTCTTC.

The chain links TRBV4-1 to TRBJ1-6; TRBD1 matches at 9 bases. V dropped 4 bases and J dropped 7; count of bases not matched to a gene: 2. Germline V lookup: CDR1 MGHRA, CDR2 YSYEKL. The CDR3 covers 14 residues. The CDR3, as DNA: TGCGCCAGCAGCCGAGACAGGGGGAATTCACCCCTCCACTTT. This sequence encodes CASSRDRGNSPLHF.

The chain joins TRBV6-1 to TRBJ2-1; maybe TRBD2 (6 bases). The CDR3 loop spans 15 amino acids. Germline loops: CDR1 MNHNS, CDR2 SASEGT. The V end was cut by 3 bases, the J end by 6 bases, with 15 bases between. CDR3 region: CASSDQEGHGNEQFF. The CDR3 DNA is TGTGCCAGCAGTGATCAGGAGGGCCACGGCAATGAGCAGTTCTTC.

This chain links TRBV15 with TRBJ2-1, with a tentative D call TRBD2 (6 bases). The V gene lost 5 bases and the J gene lost 0 bases, with 14 bases spanning the gap. CDR1 and CDR2 from the germline V gene are LNHNV and YYDKDF (reference sequence). This CDR3 region has 16 residues. The CDR3 DNA reads TGTGCCACCAGCCGCTCGGCGGAGGGCTCCTACAATGAGCAGTTCTTC. It translates to CATSRSAEGSYNEQFF.

Only a few counts were recorded for this clone. The rearrangement joins TRBV29-1 to TRBJ1-2; D may be TRBD1 (5 bases). Trimming shortened V by 6 bases and J by 2 bases, and 13 bases separated the two germline ends. The CDR3 covers 13 residues. Per the germline V gene, CDR1 is SQVTM and CDR2 is ANQGSEA. As DNA, the CDR3 is TGCAGCGTCCTCACTCAGGGCAACTATGGCTACACCTTC. Translating gives CSVLTQGNYGYTF.

The table lists this clone with a count of one. This chain joins TRBV5-1 and TRBJ2-1; a possible D gene is TRBD2 (5 bases). Germline loops: CDR1 SGHRS, CDR2 YFSETQ. The CDR3 totals 14 residues. Trimming cost V 4 bases and J 9 bases, with 17 bases left between them. CDR3: CASSQIPSAGEQFF. CDR3 DNA sequence: TGCGCCAGCAGCCAAATACCCTCTGCGGGTGAGCAGTTCTTC.

The V call is TRBV5-1, the J call TRBJ2-3; tentatively, D is TRBD2 (7 bases). Germline V gene sequence: CDR1 SGHRS, CDR2 YFSETQ. V dropped 4 bases and J dropped 0 bases, with 9 bases sitting between them. CDR3 length: 14 residues. CDR3: CASSRGGSTDTQYF. CDR3 bases: TGCGCCAGCAGCCGCGGGGGCAGCACAGATACGCAGTATTTT.

CDR3 residues: CASSGTGSYEQYF. CDR3 DNA sequence: TGTGCCAGCAGCGGGACAGGTTCCTACGAGCAGTACTTC. The chain carries TRBV5-5 and TRBJ2-7; 8 positions agree with TRBD1. V was pared by 4 bases and J by 1 base, with 1 base of the junction left unmatched. Germline V CDR1 and CDR2: SGHKS, YYEKEE (reference sequence). The CDR3 has 13 amino acids.

The rearrangement links TRBV18 to TRBJ2-3, with a tentative D call TRBD2 (6 bases). CDR3 length: 13 residues. The V and J ends lost 6 bases and 6 bases respectively, with 13 bases between them. CDR1 is KGHSH, CDR2 LQKENI, per germline. Here the CDR3 DNA reads TGTGCCAGCTCCCGGGAGTTGGCTGATACGCAGTATTTT. It yields the protein CASSRELADTQYF.

The CDR3, as DNA: TGTGCCAGCAGCTTGGGTCTAGCGGGAACCCGGGTAGATACGCAGTATTTT. Translation: CASSLGLAGTRVDTQYF. The chain has TRBV5-5 and TRBJ2-3, with 9 bases lining up with TRBD2. The CDR3 runs to 17 residues. Germline assignment: CDR1 SGHKS and CDR2 YYEKEE (reference sequence). Unmatched junction bases numbered 10, after V lost 0 bases and J lost 5 bases. The variable domain in full, with the rest retrieved from reference TRBV5-5 and TRBJ2-3, is DAGVTQSPTHLIKTRGQQVTLRCSPISGHKSVSWYQQVLGQGPQFIFQYYEKEERGRGNFPDRFSARQFPNYSSELNVNALLLGDSALYLCASSLGLAGTRVDTQYFGPGTRLTVL.

The CDR3 protein is CASSWDWTYNEQFF. In nucleotides, the CDR3 is TGCGCCAGCAGCTGGGACTGGACCTACAATGAGCAGTTCTTC. V and J are TRBV5-1 and TRBJ2-1, with D perhaps matching TRBD2 (6 bases). Germline V gives CDR1 SGHRS, CDR2 YFSETQ. Trimming removed 3 bases at V and 2 bases at J, with 9 bases between. This CDR3 has 14 amino acids. The variable domain in full, with the rest retrieved from reference TRBV5-1 and TRBJ2-1, is KAGVTQTPRYLIKTRGQQVTLSCSPISGHRSVSWYQQTPGQGLQFLFEYFSETQRNKGNFPGRFSGRQFSNSRSEMNVSTLELGDSALYLCASSWDWTYNEQFFGPGTRLTVL.